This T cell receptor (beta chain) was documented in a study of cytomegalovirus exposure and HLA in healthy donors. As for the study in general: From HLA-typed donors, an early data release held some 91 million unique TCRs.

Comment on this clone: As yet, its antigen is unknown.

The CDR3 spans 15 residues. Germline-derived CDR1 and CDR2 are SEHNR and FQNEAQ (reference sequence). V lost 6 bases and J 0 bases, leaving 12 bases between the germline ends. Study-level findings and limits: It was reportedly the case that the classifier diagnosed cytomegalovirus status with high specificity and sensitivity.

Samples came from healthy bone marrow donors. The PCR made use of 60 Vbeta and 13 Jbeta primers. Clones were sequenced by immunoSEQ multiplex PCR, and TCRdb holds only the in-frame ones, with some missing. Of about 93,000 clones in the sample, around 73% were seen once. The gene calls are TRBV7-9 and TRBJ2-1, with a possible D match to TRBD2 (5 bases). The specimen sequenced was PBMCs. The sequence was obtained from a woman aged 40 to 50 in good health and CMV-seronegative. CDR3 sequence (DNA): TGTGCCAGCAGGAGACCGGGATCCTCCTACAATGAGCAGTTCTTC. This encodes CASRRPGSSYNEQFF. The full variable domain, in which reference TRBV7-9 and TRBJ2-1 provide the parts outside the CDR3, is DTGVSQNPRHKITKRGQNVTFRCDPISEHNRLYWYRQTLGQGPEFLTYFQNEAQLEKSRLLSDRFSAERPKGSFSTLEIQRTEQGDSAMYLCASRRPGSSYNEQFFGPGTRLTVL.